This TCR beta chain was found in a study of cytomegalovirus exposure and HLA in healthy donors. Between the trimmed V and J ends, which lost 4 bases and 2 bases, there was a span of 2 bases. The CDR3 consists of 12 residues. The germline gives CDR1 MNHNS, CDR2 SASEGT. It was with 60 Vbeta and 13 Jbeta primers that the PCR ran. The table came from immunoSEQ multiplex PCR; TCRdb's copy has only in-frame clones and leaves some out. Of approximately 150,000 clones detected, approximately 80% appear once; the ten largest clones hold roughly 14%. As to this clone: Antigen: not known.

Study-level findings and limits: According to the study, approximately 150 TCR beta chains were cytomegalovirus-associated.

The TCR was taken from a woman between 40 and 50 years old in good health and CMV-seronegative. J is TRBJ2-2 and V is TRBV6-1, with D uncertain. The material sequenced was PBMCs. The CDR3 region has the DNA TGTGCCAGCAGTGCTAACACCGGGGAGCTGTTTTTT. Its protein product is CASSANTGELFF.